The TCR beta chain described here comes from a study of early T cells in non-severe SARS-CoV-2 infection. Study results and limitations: VDJdb matching favored anti-spike CD8 responses, missing private and CD4 specificities.

MiXCR, applied by TCRdb to the 5' RACE reads, yields one record per CDR3 protein. The table records about 55,000 distinct CDR3 sequences, over 7% of them present only once. This clonotype was observed at least ten times. Its antigen is currently unknown. The specimen was whole blood. This TCR was recovered from an adult who was a healthcare worker with PCR-confirmed SARS-CoV-2 infection or an uninfected control (not recorded which).

The CDR3 sequence is CSAMGGGPTDTQYF. DNA for the CDR3: TGCAGCGCCATGGGGGGAGGGCCCACAGATACGCAGTATTTT. This chain connects TRBV29-1 to TRBJ2-3, with 7 nucleotides matching TRBD2. The CDR3 spans 14 residues. V lost 7 bases, J lost 2 bases, and 9 bases stayed unmatched. Germline CDR1 is SQVTM and CDR2 is ANQGSEA.